The T cell receptor beta chain described here comes from a study of T cell responses to AZD1222 COVID-19 vaccine. Across the whole study: Second-dose groups at about 4 or about 12 weeks were pooled.

In germline, CDR1 is SNHLY, CDR2 FYNNEI. Deletions cut 9 bases from V and 3 bases from J, with 17 bases between. This CDR3 is 14 amino acids long. The study, taken as a whole, reports: Seropositive at baseline were only six AZD1222 recipients.

As concerns this clone: Its antigen is as yet unknown.

Sequencing used immunoSEQ multiplex PCR; TCRdb keeps in-frame clones, though not all of them. The sample includes 120,000 to 150,000 clones, approximately 90% of them seen just once. Sample: peripheral blood, taken on day 0 of AZD1222 vaccination. This sequence joins TRBV2 and TRBJ1-2, with no clear D. This receptor was identified in an adult in good health. The DNA of the CDR3 is TGTGCCAGTACGGACGGCCGGGGATACTATGGCTACACCTTC. This gives the protein CASTDGRGYYGYTF.